This T cell receptor (beta chain) was captured in a study of CD8+CD57+ T cells in acquired aplastic anemia. Patients sequenced had flow cytometry evidence of CD8+CD57+ cell expansion. Profiles of TCR beta VDJ and CDR3 were generated from a genomic DNA template. Using its own MiXCR run on the reads, TCRdb lists one record per CDR3 protein. The table has 150,000 to 200,000 distinct CDR3 sequences, 48% seen once. This clonotype has ten or more counts. J lost 2 bases, V lost 1 base, and 6 bases had no gene match. The CDR3 extends over 15 amino acids. Germline CDR1 and CDR2: SGHDT and YYEEEE. The TCR sequence derives from a human donor with aplastic anemia. The chain links TRBV5-6 to TRBJ2-7; 7 nucleotides align to TRBD1. Sequencing input: sorted CD4+, CD8+, or CD8+CD57+ T cells (not recorded which) from PBMCs. The CDR3 reads CASSLRDRLTYEQYF. The DNA for the CDR3 is TGTGCCAGCAGCTTGCGGGACAGACTTACCTACGAGCAGTACTTC.